This T cell receptor (beta chain) was profiled in a study of read filtering for tumor transcriptome and immune sequencing. Study-level findings and limits: Without single-read clonotypes, shared clonotype proportions correlated more between IR-seq and RNA-seq.

Note on this clonotype: The antigen is not known.

From 350 to 500 ng of RNA, a library with molecular barcoded alpha/delta and beta/gamma adaptors was made. TCRdb re-analysed the reads in MiXCR, keeping a single row per CDR3 protein. Here the sample spans fewer than 30,000 distinct CDR3 sequences, less than 25% being singletons. The V gene's germline CDR1 is MNHEY and CDR2 SVGAGI. The CDR3 totals 13 residues. The V end lost 11 bases, the J end lost 0 bases, and 13 bases lay between the germline ends. Sample: a population of CD138-negative cells sorted from bone marrow. The receptor's source is a donor at least 40 years old with multiple myeloma. This chain uses TRBV6-5 with TRBJ2-5; maybe TRBD2 (5 bases). In DNA form, the CDR3 reads TGTGCCGGCAAGGAGGTGGACCAAGAGACCCAGTACTTC. This gives the protein CAGKEVDQETQYF.